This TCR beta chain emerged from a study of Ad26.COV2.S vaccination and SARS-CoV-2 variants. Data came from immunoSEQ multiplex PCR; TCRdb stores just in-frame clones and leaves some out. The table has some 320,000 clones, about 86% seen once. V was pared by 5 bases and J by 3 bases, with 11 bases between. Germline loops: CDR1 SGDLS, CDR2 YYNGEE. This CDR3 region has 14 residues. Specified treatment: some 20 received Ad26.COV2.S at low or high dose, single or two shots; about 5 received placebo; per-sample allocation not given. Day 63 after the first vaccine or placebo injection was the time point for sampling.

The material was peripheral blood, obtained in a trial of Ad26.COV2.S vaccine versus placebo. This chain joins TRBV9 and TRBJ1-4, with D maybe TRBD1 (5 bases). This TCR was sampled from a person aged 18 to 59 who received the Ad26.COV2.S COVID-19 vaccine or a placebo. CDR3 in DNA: TGTGCCAGCAGTCCAGGGTTGGCTAATGAAAAACTGTTTTTT. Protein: CASSPGLANEKLFF. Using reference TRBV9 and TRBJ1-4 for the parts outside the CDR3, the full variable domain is DSGVTQTPKHLITATGQRVTLRCSPRSGDLSVYWYQQSLDQGLQFLIQYYNGEERAKGNILERFSAQQFPDLHSELNLSSLELGDSALYFCASSPGLANEKLFFGSGTQLSVL.